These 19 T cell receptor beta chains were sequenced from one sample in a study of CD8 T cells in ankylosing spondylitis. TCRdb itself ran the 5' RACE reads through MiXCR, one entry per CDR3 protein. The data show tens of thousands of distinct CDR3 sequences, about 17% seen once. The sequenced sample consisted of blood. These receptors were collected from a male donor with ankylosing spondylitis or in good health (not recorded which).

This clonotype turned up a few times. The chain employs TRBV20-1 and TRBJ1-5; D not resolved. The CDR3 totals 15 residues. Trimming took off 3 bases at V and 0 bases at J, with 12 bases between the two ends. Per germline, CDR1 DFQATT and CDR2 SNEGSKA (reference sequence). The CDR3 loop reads CSASLPGSSNQPQHF. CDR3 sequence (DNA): TGCAGTGCTAGTCTCCCAGGTAGTAGCAATCAGCCCCAGCATTTT.

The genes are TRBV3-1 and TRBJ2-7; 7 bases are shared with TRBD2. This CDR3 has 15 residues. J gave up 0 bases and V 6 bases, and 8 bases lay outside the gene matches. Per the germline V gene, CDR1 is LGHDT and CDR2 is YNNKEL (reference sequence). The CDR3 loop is CASSRLAVYSYEQYF. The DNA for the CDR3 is TGTGCCAGCAGTCGTCTAGCGGTTTACTCCTACGAGCAGTACTTC.

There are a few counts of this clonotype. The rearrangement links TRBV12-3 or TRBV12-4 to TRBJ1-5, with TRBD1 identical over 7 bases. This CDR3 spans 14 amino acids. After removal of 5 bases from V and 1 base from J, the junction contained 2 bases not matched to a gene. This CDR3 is CASSQGGSNQPQHF. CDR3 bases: TGTGCCAGCAGTCAGGGGGGGAGCAATCAGCCCCAGCATTTT.

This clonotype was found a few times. The CDR3 nucleotides read TGTGCCAGCAGCCCCCTGGGGGGCTCGGATACGCAGTATTTT. Protein sequence: CASSPLGGSDTQYF. This chain connects TRBV7-3 to TRBJ2-3, with D perhaps assigned TRBD1 or TRBD2 (6 bases each). The ends were cut back, 5 bases at V and 6 bases at J, with 15 bases in the middle. The CDR3 sequence is 14 residues long. Germline values: CDR1 SGHTA, CDR2 FQGTGA.

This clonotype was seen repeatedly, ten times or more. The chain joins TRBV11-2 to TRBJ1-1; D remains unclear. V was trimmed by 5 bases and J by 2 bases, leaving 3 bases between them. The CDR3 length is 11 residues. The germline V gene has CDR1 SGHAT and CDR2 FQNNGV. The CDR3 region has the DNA TGTGCCAGCAGCATTAACACTGAAGCTTTCTTT. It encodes CASSINTEAFF.

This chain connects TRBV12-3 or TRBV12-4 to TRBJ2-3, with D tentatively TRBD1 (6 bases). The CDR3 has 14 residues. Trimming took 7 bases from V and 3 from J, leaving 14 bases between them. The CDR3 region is CASNNRARTDTQYF. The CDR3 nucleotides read TGTGCCAGCAACAACAGGGCCCGGACAGATACGCAGTATTTT.

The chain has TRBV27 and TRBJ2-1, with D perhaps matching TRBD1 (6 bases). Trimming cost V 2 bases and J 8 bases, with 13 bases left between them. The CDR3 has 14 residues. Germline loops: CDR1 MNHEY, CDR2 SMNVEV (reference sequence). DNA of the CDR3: TGTGCCAGCAGTTTAGGAGGCAGGGGTGATGAGCAGTTCTTC. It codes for CASSLGGRGDEQFF.

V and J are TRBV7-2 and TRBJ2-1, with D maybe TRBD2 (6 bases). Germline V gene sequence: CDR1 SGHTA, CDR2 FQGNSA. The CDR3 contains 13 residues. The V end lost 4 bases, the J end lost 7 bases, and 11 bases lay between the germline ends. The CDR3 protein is CASSSIGGNEQFF. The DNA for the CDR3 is TGTGCCAGCAGCTCAATCGGAGGGAATGAGCAGTTCTTC.

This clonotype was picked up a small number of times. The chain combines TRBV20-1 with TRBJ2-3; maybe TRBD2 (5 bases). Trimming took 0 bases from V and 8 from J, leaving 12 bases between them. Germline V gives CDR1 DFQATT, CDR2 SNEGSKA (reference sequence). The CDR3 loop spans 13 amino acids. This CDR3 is CSARDPGSVTQYF. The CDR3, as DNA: TGCAGTGCTAGAGATCCAGGTAGCGTTACGCAGTATTTT.

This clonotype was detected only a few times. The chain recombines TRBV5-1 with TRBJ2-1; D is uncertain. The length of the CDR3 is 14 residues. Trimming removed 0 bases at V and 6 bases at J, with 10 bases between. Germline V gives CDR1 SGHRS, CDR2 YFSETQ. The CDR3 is CASSLGASSNEQFF. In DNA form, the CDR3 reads TGCGCCAGCAGCTTGGGAGCCTCTAGCAATGAGCAGTTCTTC.

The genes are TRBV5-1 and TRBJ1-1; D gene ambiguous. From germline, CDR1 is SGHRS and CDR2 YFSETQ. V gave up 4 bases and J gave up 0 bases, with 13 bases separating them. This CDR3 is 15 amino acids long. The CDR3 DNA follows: TGCGCCAGCAGCGCCCGGGGAGGCATGAACACTGAAGCTTTCTTT. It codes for CASSARGGMNTEAFF.

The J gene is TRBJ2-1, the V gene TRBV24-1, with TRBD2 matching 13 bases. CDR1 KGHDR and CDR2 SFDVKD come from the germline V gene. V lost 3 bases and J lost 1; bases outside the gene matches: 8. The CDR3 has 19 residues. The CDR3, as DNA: TGTGCCACCAGTGATCCCGGACTAGCGGGAGTTATGTCCTACAATGAGCAGTTCTTC. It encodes CATSDPGLAGVMSYNEQFF.

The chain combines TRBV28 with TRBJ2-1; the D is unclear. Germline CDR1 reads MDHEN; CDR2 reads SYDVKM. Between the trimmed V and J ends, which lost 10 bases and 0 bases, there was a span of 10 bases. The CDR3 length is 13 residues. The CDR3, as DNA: TGTGCCATCGACAAGAGCTCCTACAATGAGCAGTTCTTC. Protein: CAIDKSSYNEQFF.

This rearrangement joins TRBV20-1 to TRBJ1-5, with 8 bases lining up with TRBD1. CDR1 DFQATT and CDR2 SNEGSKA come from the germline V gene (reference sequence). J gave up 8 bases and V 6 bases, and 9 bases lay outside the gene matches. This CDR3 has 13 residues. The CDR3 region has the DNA TGCAGTGCCAGGGGCAGGGGGCAGGAGCCCCAGCATTTT. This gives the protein CSARGRGQEPQHF.

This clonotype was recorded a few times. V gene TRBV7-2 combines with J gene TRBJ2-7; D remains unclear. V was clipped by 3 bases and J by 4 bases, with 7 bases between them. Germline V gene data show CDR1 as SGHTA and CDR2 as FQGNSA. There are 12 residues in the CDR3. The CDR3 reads CASSFSGYEQYF. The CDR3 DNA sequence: TGTGCCAGCAGCTTTTCAGGATACGAGCAGTACTTC.

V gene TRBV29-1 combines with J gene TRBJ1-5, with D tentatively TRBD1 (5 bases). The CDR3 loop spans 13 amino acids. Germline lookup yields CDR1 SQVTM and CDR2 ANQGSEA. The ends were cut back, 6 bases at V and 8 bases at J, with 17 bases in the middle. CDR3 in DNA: TGCAGCGTAGGAGGAGGGGCCGGTGAGCCCCAGCATTTT. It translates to CSVGGGAGEPQHF.

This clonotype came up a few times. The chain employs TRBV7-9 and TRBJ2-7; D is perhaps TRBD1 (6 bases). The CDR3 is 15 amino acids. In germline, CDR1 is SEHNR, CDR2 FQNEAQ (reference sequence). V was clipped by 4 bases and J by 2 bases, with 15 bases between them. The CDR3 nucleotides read TGTGCCAGCAGCTCGGCCCGGGACACGACCTACGAGCAGTACTTC. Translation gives CASSSARDTTYEQYF.

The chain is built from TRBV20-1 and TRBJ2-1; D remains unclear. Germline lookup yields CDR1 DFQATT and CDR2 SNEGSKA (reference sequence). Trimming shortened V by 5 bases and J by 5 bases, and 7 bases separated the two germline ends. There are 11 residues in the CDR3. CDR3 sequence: CSARFNNEQFF. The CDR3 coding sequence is TGCAGTGCTCGATTCAACAATGAGCAGTTCTTC.

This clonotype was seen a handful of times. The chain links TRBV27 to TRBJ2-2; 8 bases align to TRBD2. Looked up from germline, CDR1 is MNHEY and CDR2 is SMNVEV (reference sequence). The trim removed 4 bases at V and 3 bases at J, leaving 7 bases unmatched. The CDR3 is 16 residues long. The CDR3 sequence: CASSYIAGLHTGELFF. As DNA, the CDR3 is TGTGCCAGCAGTTATATAGCGGGACTCCACACCGGGGAGCTGTTTTTT.